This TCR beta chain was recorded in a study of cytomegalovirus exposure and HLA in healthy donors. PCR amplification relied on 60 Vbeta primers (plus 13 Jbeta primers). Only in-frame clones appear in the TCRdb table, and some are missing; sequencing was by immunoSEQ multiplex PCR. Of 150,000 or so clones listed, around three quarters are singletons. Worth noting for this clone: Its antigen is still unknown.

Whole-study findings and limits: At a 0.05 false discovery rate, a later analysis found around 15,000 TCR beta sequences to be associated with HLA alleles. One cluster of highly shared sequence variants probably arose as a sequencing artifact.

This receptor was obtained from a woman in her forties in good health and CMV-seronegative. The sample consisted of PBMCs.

The CDR3 spells CAISDREGSGYTF. CDR3 DNA sequence: TGTGCCATCAGTGACAGGGAAGGGTCTGGCTACACCTTC. This chain connects TRBV10-3 to TRBJ1-2; D possibly corresponds to TRBD1 (5 bases). Germline assignment: CDR1 ENHRY and CDR2 SYGVKD. The CDR3 has 13 amino acids. V dropped 3 bases and J dropped 7 bases, with 12 bases sitting between them.